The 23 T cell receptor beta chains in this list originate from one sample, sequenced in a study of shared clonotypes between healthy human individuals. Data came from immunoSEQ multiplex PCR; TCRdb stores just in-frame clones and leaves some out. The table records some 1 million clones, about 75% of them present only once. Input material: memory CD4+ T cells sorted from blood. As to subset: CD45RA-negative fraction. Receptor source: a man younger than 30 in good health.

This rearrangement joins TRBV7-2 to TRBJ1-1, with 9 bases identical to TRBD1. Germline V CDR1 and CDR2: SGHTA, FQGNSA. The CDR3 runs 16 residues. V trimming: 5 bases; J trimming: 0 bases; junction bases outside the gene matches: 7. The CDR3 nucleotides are TGTGCCAGCAGCCAACAGGGGGCTGGGATGAACACTGAAGCTTTCTTT. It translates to CASSQQGAGMNTEAFF.

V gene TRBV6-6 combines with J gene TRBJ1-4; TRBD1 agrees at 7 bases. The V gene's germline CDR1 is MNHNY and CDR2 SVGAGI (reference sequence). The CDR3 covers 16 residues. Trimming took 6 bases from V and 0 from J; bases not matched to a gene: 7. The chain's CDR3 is CASRQGTIPTNEKLFF. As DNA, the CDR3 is TGTGCCAGCAGACAGGGGACAATCCCAACTAATGAAAAACTGTTTTTT.

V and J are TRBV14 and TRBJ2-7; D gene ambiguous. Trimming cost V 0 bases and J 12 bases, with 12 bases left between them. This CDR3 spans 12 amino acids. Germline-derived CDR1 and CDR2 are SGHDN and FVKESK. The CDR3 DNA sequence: TGTGCCAGCAGCCAAGATCGGGTAAGATTGTACTTC. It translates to CASSQDRVRLYF.

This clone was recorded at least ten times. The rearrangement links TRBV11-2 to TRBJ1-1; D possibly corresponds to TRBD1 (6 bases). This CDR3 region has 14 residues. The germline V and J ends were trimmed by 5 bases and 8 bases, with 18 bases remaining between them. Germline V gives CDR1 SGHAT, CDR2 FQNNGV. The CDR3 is CASSNRGGVEEAFF. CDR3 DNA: TGTGCCAGCAGCAACCGAGGGGGGGTGGAAGAAGCTTTCTTT. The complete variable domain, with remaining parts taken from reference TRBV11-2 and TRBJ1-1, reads EAGVAQSPRYKIIEKRQSVAFWCNPISGHATLYWYQQILGQGPKLLIQFQNNGVVDDSQLPKDRFSAERLKGVDSTLKIQPAKLEDSAVYLCASSNRGGVEEAFFGQGTRLTVV.

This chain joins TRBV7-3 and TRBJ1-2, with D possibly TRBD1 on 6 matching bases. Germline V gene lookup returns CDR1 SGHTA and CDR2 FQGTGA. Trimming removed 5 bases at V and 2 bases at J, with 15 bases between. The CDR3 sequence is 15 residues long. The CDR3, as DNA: TGTGCCAGCAGCCCCTCTGGACAGACCAACTATGGCTACACCTTC. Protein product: CASSPSGQTNYGYTF.

Here the CDR3 reads CAISETTSGSPLHF. CDR3 sequence (DNA): TGTGCCATCAGTGAGACGACGTCTGGGTCACCCCTCCACTTT. The rearrangement links TRBV10-3 to TRBJ1-6; D ambiguous. The CDR3 runs to 14 residues. V lost 2 bases and J 10 bases, leaving 12 bases between the germline ends. From germline, CDR1 is ENHRY and CDR2 SYGVKD.

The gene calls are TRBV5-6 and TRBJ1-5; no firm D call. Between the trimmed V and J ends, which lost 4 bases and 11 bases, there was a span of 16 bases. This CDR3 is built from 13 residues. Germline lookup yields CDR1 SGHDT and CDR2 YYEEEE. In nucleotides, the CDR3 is TGTGCCAGCAGCCGACCGGGGTCACGGGCCCAGCATTTT. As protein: CASSRPGSRAQHF.

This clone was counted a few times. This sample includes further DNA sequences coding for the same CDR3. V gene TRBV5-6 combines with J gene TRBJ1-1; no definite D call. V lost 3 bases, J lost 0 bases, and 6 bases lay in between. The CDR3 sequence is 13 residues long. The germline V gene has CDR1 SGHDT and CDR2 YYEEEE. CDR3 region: CASSSGLNTEAFF. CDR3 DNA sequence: TGTGCCAGCAGCTCGGGCCTGAACACTGAAGCTTTCTTT.

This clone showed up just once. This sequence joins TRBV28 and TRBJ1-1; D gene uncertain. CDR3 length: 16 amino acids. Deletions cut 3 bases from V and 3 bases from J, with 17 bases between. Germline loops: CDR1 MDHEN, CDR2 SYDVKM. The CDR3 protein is CASSFRALGVDTEAFF. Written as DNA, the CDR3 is TGTGCCAGCAGTTTTAGGGCCCTAGGTGTTGACACTGAAGCTTTCTTT.

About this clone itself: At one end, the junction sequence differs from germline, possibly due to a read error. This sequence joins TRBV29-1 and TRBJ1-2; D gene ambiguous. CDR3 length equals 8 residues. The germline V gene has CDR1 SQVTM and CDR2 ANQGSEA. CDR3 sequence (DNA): TGCAGCGTTGAAGGACGGCTCTTC. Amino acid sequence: CSVEGRLF.

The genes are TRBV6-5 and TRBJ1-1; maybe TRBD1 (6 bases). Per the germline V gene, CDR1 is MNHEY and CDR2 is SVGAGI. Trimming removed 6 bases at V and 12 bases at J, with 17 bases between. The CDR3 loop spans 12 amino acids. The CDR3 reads CASRTAGVGTFF. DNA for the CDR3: TGTGCCAGCAGAACGGCAGGGGTCGGAACTTTCTTT.

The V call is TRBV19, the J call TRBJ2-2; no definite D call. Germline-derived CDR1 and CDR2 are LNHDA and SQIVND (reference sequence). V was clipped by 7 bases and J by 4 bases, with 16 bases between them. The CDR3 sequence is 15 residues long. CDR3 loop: CASNVGTPLTGELFF. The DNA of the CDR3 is TGTGCCAGTAATGTAGGTACCCCGCTCACCGGGGAGCTGTTTTTT.

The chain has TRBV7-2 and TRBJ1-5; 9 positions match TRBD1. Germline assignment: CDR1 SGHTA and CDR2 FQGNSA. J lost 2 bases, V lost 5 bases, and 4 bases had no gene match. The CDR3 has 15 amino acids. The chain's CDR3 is CASSTTGGGNQPQHF. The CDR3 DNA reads TGTGCCAGCAGCACGACAGGGGGGGGCAATCAGCCCCAGCATTTT.

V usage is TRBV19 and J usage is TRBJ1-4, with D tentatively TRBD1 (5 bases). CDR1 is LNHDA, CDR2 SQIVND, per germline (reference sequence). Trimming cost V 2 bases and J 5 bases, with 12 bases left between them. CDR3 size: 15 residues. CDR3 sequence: CASSISTGPNEKLFF. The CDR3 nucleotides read TGTGCCAGTAGTATATCAACAGGTCCCAATGAAAAACTGTTTTTT.

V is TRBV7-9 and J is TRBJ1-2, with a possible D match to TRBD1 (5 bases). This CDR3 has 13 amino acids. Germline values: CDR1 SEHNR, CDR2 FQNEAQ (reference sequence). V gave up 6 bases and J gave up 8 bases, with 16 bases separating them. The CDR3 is CASSAGTGPGYTF. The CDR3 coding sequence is TGTGCCAGCAGTGCTGGGACCGGGCCCGGCTACACCTTC.

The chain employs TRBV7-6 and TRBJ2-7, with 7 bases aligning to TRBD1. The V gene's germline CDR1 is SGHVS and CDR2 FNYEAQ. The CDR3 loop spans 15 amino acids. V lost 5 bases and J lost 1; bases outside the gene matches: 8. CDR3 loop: CASSDKTGWSYEQYF. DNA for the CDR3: TGTGCCAGCAGCGACAAGACAGGGTGGTCCTACGAGCAGTACTTC.

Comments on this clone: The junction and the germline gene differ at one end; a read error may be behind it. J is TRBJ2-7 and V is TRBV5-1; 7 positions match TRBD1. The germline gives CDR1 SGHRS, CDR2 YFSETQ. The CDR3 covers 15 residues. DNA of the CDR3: TGCGCCAGCAGGTTGGCGGCCGGGACAGCTTACGAGCAGTACTTC. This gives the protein CASRLAAGTAYEQYF.

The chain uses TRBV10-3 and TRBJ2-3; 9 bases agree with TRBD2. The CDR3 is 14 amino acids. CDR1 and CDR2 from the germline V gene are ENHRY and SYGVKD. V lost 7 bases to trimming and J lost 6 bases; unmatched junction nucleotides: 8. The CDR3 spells CAINTGTSRDTQYF. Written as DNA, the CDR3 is TGTGCCATCAACACCGGGACTAGCAGGGATACGCAGTATTTT.

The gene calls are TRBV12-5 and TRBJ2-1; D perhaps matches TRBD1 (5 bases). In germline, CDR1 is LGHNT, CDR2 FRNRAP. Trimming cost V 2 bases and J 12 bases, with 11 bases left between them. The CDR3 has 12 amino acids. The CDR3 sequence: CASGLSQGGQFF. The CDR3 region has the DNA TGTGCTAGTGGTTTGTCCCAGGGTGGGCAGTTCTTC. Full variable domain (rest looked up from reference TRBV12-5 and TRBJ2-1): DARVTQTPRHKVTEMGQEVTMRCQPILGHNTVFWYRQTMMQGLELLAYFRNRAPLDDSGMPKDRFSAEMPDATLATLKIQPSEPRDSAVYFCASGLSQGGQFFGPGTRLTVL.

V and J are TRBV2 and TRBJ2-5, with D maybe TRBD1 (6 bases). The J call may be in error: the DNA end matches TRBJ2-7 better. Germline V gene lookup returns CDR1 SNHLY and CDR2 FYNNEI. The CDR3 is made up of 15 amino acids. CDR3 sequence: CASRKTGSTAYEQYF. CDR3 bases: TGTGCCAGCAGGAAAACAGGGAGTACGGCTTACGAGCAGTACTTC.

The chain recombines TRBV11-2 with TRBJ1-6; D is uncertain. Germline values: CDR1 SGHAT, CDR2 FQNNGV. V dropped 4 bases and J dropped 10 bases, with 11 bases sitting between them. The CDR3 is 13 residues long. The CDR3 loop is CASSWGEESPLHF. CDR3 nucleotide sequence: TGTGCCAGCAGCTGGGGAGAGGAGTCACCCCTCCACTTT.

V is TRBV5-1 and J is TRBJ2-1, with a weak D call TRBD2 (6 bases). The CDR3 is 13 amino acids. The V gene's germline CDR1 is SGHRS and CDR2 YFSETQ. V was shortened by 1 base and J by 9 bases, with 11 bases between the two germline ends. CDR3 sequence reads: CASSLRESLEQFF. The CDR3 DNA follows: TGCGCCAGCAGCTTGCGGGAGAGTCTTGAGCAGTTCTTC.

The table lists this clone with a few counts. For the CDR3, the DNA is TGTGCCATCAGGCGGTCGGCGGGAGGAACCGGGGAGCTGTTTTTT. It translates to CAIRRSAGGTGELFF. The chain has TRBV10-3 and TRBJ2-2, with TRBD2 matching 8 bases. The germline CDR1 and CDR2 sequences are ENHRY and SYGVKD. The CDR3 length is 15 residues. Germline trimming cut 6 bases from V and 5 bases from J; bases unmatched to any gene: 8.